Presented here are 23 T cell receptor beta chains from one specimen sequenced in a study of T cell responses to AZD1222 COVID-19 vaccine. TCRdb keeps only in-frame clones here, not all; method: immunoSEQ multiplex PCR. The sample includes 100,000 to 150,000 clones, 86% of them seen just once. The sequences come from peripheral blood, collected on day 0 of AZD1222 vaccination. These receptors were taken from an adult in good health.

This rearrangement joins TRBV6-2 or TRBV6-3 to TRBJ1-1; the D gene is possibly TRBD1 (6 bases). Trimming pared 5 bases from V and 6 bases from J, leaving 19 bases between. Per the germline V gene, CDR1 is MNHEY and CDR2 is SVGEGT. The CDR3 runs to 15 residues. The DNA for the CDR3 is TGTGCCAGCAGTACGCCACTAGGGGGTCCGCCTGAAGCTTTCTTT. It encodes CASSTPLGGPPEAFF.

V and J are TRBV6-2 or TRBV6-3 and TRBJ2-7, with 8 bases aligning to TRBD1. The J segment lost 2 bases and the V segment lost 2 bases, leaving 5 bases of the junction unmatched. Germline lookup yields CDR1 MNHEY and CDR2 SVGEGT. CDR3 length: 15 residues. CDR3: CASSYLGQVTYEQYF. The CDR3 DNA sequence: TGTGCCAGCAGTTACCTGGGACAGGTGACCTACGAGCAGTACTTC.

The rearrangement uses TRBV20-1 and TRBJ2-7; D is unresolved. This CDR3 is 14 amino acids long. CDR1 DFQATT and CDR2 SNEGSKA come from the germline V gene (reference sequence). V was clipped by 3 bases and J by 0 bases, with 12 bases between them. CDR3 region: CSASSLQVSYEQYF. CDR3 coding DNA: TGCAGTGCTAGTTCCCTGCAGGTCTCCTACGAGCAGTACTTC.

J is TRBJ2-7 and V is TRBV2; D is ambiguous. The CDR3 covers 11 residues. The germline V gene encodes CDR1 SNHLY and CDR2 FYNNEI. Trimming removed 8 bases from V and 6 bases from J, with 11 bases in between. The CDR3 is CASSGWGEQYF. DNA of the CDR3: TGTGCCAGCTCTGGATGGGGCGAGCAGTACTTC.

V usage is TRBV3-1 (or the pseudogene TRBV3-2) and J usage is TRBJ2-7, with D perhaps matching TRBD2 (5 bases). V lost 1 base to trimming and J lost 7 bases, with 11 bases between them. CDR1 LGHDT and CDR2 YNNKEL come from the germline V gene (reference sequence). The CDR3 length is 13 residues. DNA for the CDR3: TGTGCCAGCAGCCAAGCGGGGTCTCAGGAGCAGTACTTC. This codes for CASSQAGSQEQYF.

In its sample, this clone was seen once. The rearrangement uses TRBV5-5 and TRBJ1-5; 10 bases are a match to TRBD1. CDR3 length equals 15 residues. The ends lost 6 bases at V and 4 bases at J; junction bases unmatched: 7. Germline CDR1 reads SGHKS; CDR2 reads YYEKEE (reference sequence). This chain's CDR3 is CASTVTGGANQPQHF. CDR3 nucleotides: TGTGCCAGCACCGTGACAGGGGGCGCGAATCAGCCCCAGCATTTT.

This sequence joins TRBV25-1 and TRBJ2-7, with D unresolved. Looked up from germline, CDR1 is MGHDK and CDR2 is SYGVNS. The V and J ends lost 3 bases and 6 bases respectively, with 9 bases between them. The CDR3 loop spans 12 amino acids. The CDR3 DNA reads as TGTGCCAGCAGTGACCATTCTCGCGAGCAGTACTTC. Encoded protein: CASSDHSREQYF.

This chain links TRBV6-5 with TRBJ1-1, with D unresolved. This CDR3 spans 11 amino acids. CDR1 is MNHEY and CDR2 is SVGAGI in the germline V gene. The V gene lost 6 bases and the J gene lost 0 bases, with 2 bases spanning the gap. Here the CDR3 DNA reads TGTGCCAGCAGGTTGAACACTGAAGCTTTCTTT. Translating it yields CASRLNTEAFF.

The V and J genes are TRBV6-6 and TRBJ2-1; 7 positions match TRBD2. This CDR3 has 15 residues. CDR1 and CDR2 from the germline V gene are MNHNY and SVGAGI (reference sequence). Losses at the gene ends were 3 bases for V and 5 bases for J; bases not matched to a gene: 7. The CDR3 DNA reads as TGTGCCAGCAGTTATTCTAGCGGCCCCGACAATGAGCAGTTCTTC. Protein sequence: CASSYSSGPDNEQFF.

This clone came up once. The rearrangement joins TRBV24-1 to TRBJ1-1; a possible D gene is TRBD1 (5 bases). The CDR3 consists of 13 residues. Trimming removed 7 bases from V and 4 bases from J, with 12 bases in between. Per germline, CDR1 KGHDR and CDR2 SFDVKD. CDR3 protein: CATRPGGGTEAFF. The CDR3 DNA follows: TGTGCCACCAGGCCTGGTGGGGGCACTGAAGCTTTCTTT.

The chain combines TRBV30 with TRBJ2-2, with TRBD1 matching over 9 bases. The CDR3 totals 14 residues. Germline V gives CDR1 GTSNPN, CDR2 SVGIG (reference sequence). The ends lost 2 bases at V and 4 bases at J; junction bases unmatched: 2. The CDR3 nucleotides read TGTGCCTGGAGTACAGGGGGCGGCACCGGGGAGCTGTTTTTT. Its protein product is CAWSTGGGTGELFF.

This clone was recorded a few times. The V and J genes are TRBV15 and TRBJ1-5; D may be TRBD1 (6 bases). The CDR3 is 17 amino acids. Germline values: CDR1 LNHNV, CDR2 YYDKDF (reference sequence). V lost 0 bases to trimming and J lost 6 bases, with 18 bases between them. In nucleotides, the CDR3 is TGTGCCACCAGCAGAGATTGGGGACAAAAAGGACGTCAGCCCCAGCATTTT. It encodes CATSRDWGQKGRQPQHF.

The rearrangement joins TRBV6-6 to TRBJ2-2; D may be TRBD2 (5 bases). CDR1 is MNHNY, CDR2 SVGAGI, per germline (reference sequence). The ends were cut back, 2 bases at V and 7 bases at J, with 17 bases in the middle. This CDR3 is 16 amino acids long. The CDR3 is CASSYQVSGGGGELFF. As DNA, the CDR3 is TGTGCCAGCAGTTACCAGGTGTCAGGCGGAGGCGGGGAGCTGTTTTTT.

DNA for the CDR3: TGCGCCAGCAGCCAAGAGGGGTTTGGGTCCTACAATGAGCAGTTCTTC. Its translation is CASSQEGFGSYNEQFF. The rearrangement uses TRBV4-3 and TRBJ2-1; D is uncertain. The CDR3 spans 16 residues. V was pared by 0 bases and J by 1 base, with 10 bases between. Germline V gene lookup returns CDR1 LGHNA and CDR2 YSLEER.

The V call is TRBV10-1, the J call TRBJ2-1; tentatively, D is TRBD2 (5 bases). The CDR3 has 11 residues. Per germline, CDR1 WNHNN and CDR2 SYGVQD (reference sequence). Trimming took 9 bases from V and 9 from J, leaving 12 bases between them. The CDR3 here is CARRAAREQFF. The CDR3 nucleotides are TGCGCCAGGAGGGCCGCACGTGAGCAGTTCTTC.

This clone turned up a few times. Different DNA sequences within this sample yield the same CDR3. V usage is TRBV28 and J usage is TRBJ1-2, with 11 bases lining up with TRBD1. The germline gives CDR1 MDHEN, CDR2 SYDVKM. V lost 6 bases, J lost 6 bases, and 6 bases stayed unmatched. This CDR3 is built from 14 residues. CDR3 in DNA: TGTGCCAGCAGCTCCGGGACAGGGGGACATGGCTACACCTTC. It specifies CASSSGTGGHGYTF.

The rearrangement links TRBV14 to TRBJ2-1, with no clear D. The germline V gene has CDR1 SGHDN and CDR2 FVKESK. This CDR3 is built from 14 residues. V was shortened by 0 bases and J by 6 bases, with 9 bases between the two germline ends. The CDR3 DNA sequence: TGTGCCAGCAGCCAAGAACTAAGGAGCAATGAGCAGTTCTTC. Protein: CASSQELRSNEQFF.

The chain carries TRBV7-2 and TRBJ1-6, with D uncertain. V was trimmed by 1 base and J by 6 bases, leaving 13 bases between them. From germline, CDR1 is SGHTA and CDR2 FQGNSA. The CDR3 is 16 amino acids. CDR3 sequence: CASSLVSRSANSPLHF. CDR3 DNA: TGTGCCAGCAGCTTAGTGTCCAGGAGTGCTAATTCACCCCTCCACTTT.

V and J are TRBV5-1 and TRBJ2-1; tentative D call: TRBD1 (6 bases). V was pared by 4 bases and J by 9 bases, with 11 bases between. The germline CDR1 and CDR2 sequences are SGHRS and YFSETQ. The CDR3 is 12 amino acids. The CDR3 is CASSPQGGEQFF. CDR3 sequence (DNA): TGCGCCAGCAGCCCCCAAGGGGGTGAGCAGTTCTTC.

The chain has TRBV2 and TRBJ2-3, with D uncertain. CDR3 length: 15 amino acids. The V gene's germline CDR1 is SNHLY and CDR2 FYNNEI. V was cut by 5 bases and J by 2 bases, with 14 bases left in between. The chain's CDR3 is CASSSNTLLTDTQYF. The DNA of the CDR3 is TGTGCCAGCAGTAGCAACACCCTCCTCACAGATACGCAGTATTTT.

V gene TRBV27 combines with J gene TRBJ2-7, with a tentative D call TRBD1 (5 bases). The CDR3 runs 14 residues. The germline V and J ends were trimmed by 0 bases and 6 bases, with 12 bases remaining between them. Looked up from germline, CDR1 is MNHEY and CDR2 is SMNVEV (reference sequence). CDR3: CASSLSPPGPEQYF. DNA of the CDR3: TGTGCCAGCAGTTTATCCCCTCCAGGGCCCGAGCAGTACTTC.

The V gene is TRBV5-1, the J gene TRBJ2-2; 7 nucleotides match TRBD2. Germline values: CDR1 SGHRS, CDR2 YFSETQ. CDR3 length: 15 amino acids. V was clipped by 2 bases and J by 4 bases; unmatched bases: 5. The CDR3 bases are TGCGCCAGCAGCTTCCGGGGGGAAACCACCGGGGAGCTGTTTTTT. It translates to CASSFRGETTGELFF.

The chain is built from TRBV19 and TRBJ1-1, with 7 bases fitting TRBD1. The CDR3 is 14 residues long. V dropped 5 bases and J dropped 3; count of bases not matched to a gene: 6. From germline, CDR1 is LNHDA and CDR2 SQIVND (reference sequence). The CDR3 DNA sequence: TGTGCCAGTAGTCAAAGGGGGCTGGACACTGAAGCTTTCTTT. Translation gives CASSQRGLDTEAFF.